This TCR beta chain was obtained from a study of T cell responses to AZD1222 COVID-19 vaccine. CDR3 length equals 17 residues. Germline V gives CDR1 SGHTA, CDR2 FQGTGA. V lost 5 bases and J lost 0, with 18 bases in between. Libraries were prepared by immunoSEQ multiplex PCR; TCRdb keeps only in-frame clonotypes and omits some of them. The table lists around 110,000 clones, over 80% of them singletons. With respect to this clone: The target antigen is unknown.

Whole-study findings and limits: CD4 TCRs associated with vaccination spanned spike, dominating at 160-218 and 743-854.

The sample here was peripheral blood, taken 28 days after the second AZD1222 dose. The chain carries TRBV7-3 and TRBJ2-3; D possibly matches TRBD1 or TRBD2 (6 bases each). The receptor was derived from an adult who received the AZD1222 COVID-19 vaccine. The CDR3 region is CASSPWGASRSTDTQYF. DNA for the CDR3: TGTGCCAGCAGCCCCTGGGGGGCTAGCAGAAGCACAGATACGCAGTATTTT.